This T cell receptor (beta chain) was recorded in a study of blood T cell repertoires in COVID-19. Study-level information: Acute and convalescent COVID-19 samples came from the United States, Italy and Spain.

Produced via immunoSEQ multiplex PCR; TCRdb's table is partial and in-frame only. The table has 200,000 to 250,000 clones, approximately 85% seen once. In germline, CDR1 is MDHEN, CDR2 SYDVKM. This CDR3 region has 16 residues. Trimming removed 3 bases from V and 7 bases from J; junction bases left unmatched: 11. The V and J genes are TRBV28 and TRBJ1-4; 7 nucleotides match TRBD1. The sequencing input was peripheral blood. This clonotype was sampled from a man aged 35-49 years with acute or convalescent COVID-19. CDR3 region: CASSFRQGFLAEKLFF. CDR3 nucleotide sequence: TGTGCCAGCAGTTTCCGACAGGGATTTCTTGCTGAAAAACTGTTTTTT.